Detailed here is one T cell receptor (beta chain). The target of this receptor is not known. No much larger clone is present one base from it, and per-base qualities are unavailable. The intended sense of this specimen's treatment or condition label: allogeneic hematopoietic cell transplantation with graft depleted of TCRalphabeta T cells and CD19 B cells. Transplant recipients were children who received TCRalphabeta/CD19-depleted allogeneic hematopoietic cell grafts. This sample is drawn from a study of T-cell reconstitution after alpha-beta-depleted transplantation in children (dated by TCRdb to about 2016). General notes on the study: Using TCR repertoire profiling, the study quantitatively followed how T-cell immune reconstitution unfolded in children after TCRalphabeta/CD19-depleted allogeneic hematopoietic cell transplantation.

The CDR3 runs 15 amino acids, cysteine and phenylalanine included. CDR3 DNA is the only sequence kept; it has 45 bases, read in frame from the first base. CDR1 and CDR2 are drawn from the germline V gene: MNHNS, SASEGT. Trimming at the junction amounts to 6 bases on V and 0 bases on J, and the germline ends lie 12 bases apart. The library relied on PCR. Data came from an Illumina HiSeq 2500. TCR library preparation used molecular barcoding, with unique molecular identifiers applied to normalize quantification of the TCRbeta repertoire. TCRdb cleaned the public reads at Q25 with fastp, built clones with MiXCR and kept in-frame beta chains. CDR3 protein duplicates are merged, each entry listing the most common genes and DNA. In this sample the table shows fewer than 700,000 distinct CDR3 sequences, 10% to 15% of which occur a single time. Of the sample, about 2.2% is held by the ten largest clones. Study-wide conclusions, independent of this receptor: Apparently early alphabetaT-cell count recovery about two months after transplant reportedly relied on only several hundred rapidly expanded clones derived from non-depleted graft cells. The high TCRbeta diversity at day 60 in some patients was ascribed to recipient T cells and intrathymic progenitors that had survived conditioning. Over the following months the frequencies of hyperexpanded clones went down, and after one year T-cell counts and TCRbeta diversity were mostly credited to newly produced T cells.

The source of this sequence is a male patient younger than 18 who had a stem cell transplant for acute myeloid leukemia, so the T cells may come from the graft donor. The sequence joins TRBV6-1 to TRBJ1-5; 5 matching bases give a weak D call of TRBD1. Specimen: PBMCs, mostly from graft donor cells, collected 360 days after TCRalphabeta/CD19-depleted stem cell transplant. The CDR3 loop reads CASSRDRYSNQPQHF. The nucleotide sequence is given as TGTGCCAGCAGCCGCGACAGATATAGCAATCAGCCCCAGCATTTT.